The 5 T cell receptor beta chains in this list originate from one sample, sequenced in a study of blood T cells in healthy people across ages (dated by TCRdb to between 2015 and 2017). The library was prepared using 5' RACE. TCRdb names Illumina HiSeq 2500 as the instrument used. A second PCR of roughly 7 to 11 cycles was performed with a sample-barcoded 5' primer and a J-beta primer mix. TCRdb reran the public reads through fastp at Q25 and MiXCR, keeping productive beta chains. Here each entry gathers all rows of one CDR3 protein and keeps the most common genes and DNA. Counted in this sample were approximately 770,000 distinct CDR3 sequences; 58% of them appeared once. The top ten clones comprise roughly 20% of the sample. The sequencing sample was made of blood. These receptors came from a man in his thirties or forties in good health.

The chain joins TRBV6-1 to TRBJ2-1; 9 nucleotides line up with TRBD2. In germline, CDR1 is MNHNS, CDR2 SASEGT. The CDR3 is 15 residues long. With 8 bases clipped from V and 8 bases from J, the junction kept 13 bases outside the gene matches. The CDR3 DNA is TGTGCCAGCGCCCGAGCGGGGGGCAGCGTGGATGAGCAGTTCTTC. It specifies CASARAGGSVDEQFF.

This clonotype has only a few counts. The V call is TRBV9, the J call TRBJ1-2, with TRBD1 identical over 10 bases. CDR1 is SGDLS and CDR2 is YYNGEE in the germline V gene. Trimming cost V 2 bases and J 8 bases; bases outside gene matches: 15. The CDR3 has 17 residues. CDR3 bases: TGTGCCAGCAGCGTGTCAATTGGGGGGGACAGGGGAGACGGCTACACCTTC. Protein sequence: CASSVSIGGDRGDGYTF.

This clonotype showed up just a few times. DNA of the CDR3: TGTGCCACCAGCAGAGGTCTCGTAGAGACCCAGTACTTC. It specifies CATSRGLVETQYF. The J gene is TRBJ2-5, the V gene TRBV15; no clear D. The CDR3 spans 13 residues. Germline-derived CDR1 and CDR2 are LNHNV and YYDKDF (reference sequence). Trimming stripped 1 base from V and 4 bases from J, with 7 bases between.

The chain employs TRBV2 and TRBJ2-3; tentative D call: TRBD1 (5 bases). The germline V gene has CDR1 SNHLY and CDR2 FYNNEI. V was pared by 4 bases and J by 5 bases, with 16 bases between. The CDR3 runs to 15 residues. This chain's CDR3 is CASSVGLPSVDTQYF. CDR3 in DNA: TGTGCCAGCAGTGTGGGGCTCCCATCAGTAGATACGCAGTATTTT.

The gene calls are TRBV27 and TRBJ2-1; D gene uncertain. The end of the DNA is better explained by TRBJ2-7, so the J call may be wrong. The CDR3 spans 15 residues. Germline assignment: CDR1 MNHEY and CDR2 SMNVEV (reference sequence). CDR3 region: CASSLTESSYNEQYF. For the CDR3, the DNA is TGTGCCAGCAGCCTGACTGAGAGCTCCTACAATGAGCAGTACTTC.